The 23 T cell receptor beta chains reported below all come from one sample, sequenced in a study of CD8 T cells in ankylosing spondylitis (dated by TCRdb to about 2017). Receptors were amplified or captured by 5' RACE. The sample was run on an Illumina HiSeq 2500. In-frame beta chains were kept once TCRdb had trimmed the public reads at Q25 with fastp and called clones with MiXCR. When rows share a CDR3 protein, they turn into one entry using the most common DNA and genes. The sample data list 50,000 to 75,000 distinct CDR3 sequences, and approximately 5.7% of these were observed just once. The ten largest clonotypes hold approximately 5% of the sample. The material sequenced was synovial fluid, either unsorted or a sorted T cell fraction (not recorded which). The receptors shown here come from a male donor with ankylosing spondylitis.

There are many counts of this clonotype. The chain carries TRBV7-3 and TRBJ2-1; 10 bases map to TRBD1. Germline loops: CDR1 SGHTA, CDR2 FQGTGA. CDR3 length: 16 residues. V was clipped by 5 bases and J by 5 bases; unmatched bases: 9. The CDR3 loop reads CASSPRTGGSDNEQFF. In DNA, the CDR3 is TGTGCCAGCAGCCCTCGGACAGGGGGGTCAGACAATGAGCAGTTCTTC.

This clonotype was recorded at least ten times. Mismatch with germline at one junction end may stem from a read error. The V call is TRBV27, the J call TRBJ2-7; TRBD2 aligns across 7 bases. Looked up from germline, CDR1 is MNHEY and CDR2 is SMNVEV (reference sequence). This CDR3 region has 14 residues. The CDR3 DNA follows: TGTGCCAGCAGGACAGCGACTAGCTCCCACGAGCAGTACTTC. It codes for CASRTATSSHEQYF.

The chain links TRBV20-1 to TRBJ2-3; 10 bases fit TRBD2. The CDR3 consists of 14 residues. The germline CDR1 and CDR2 sequences are DFQATT and SNEGSKA (reference sequence). J gave up 5 bases and V 5 bases, and 7 bases lay outside the gene matches. The CDR3 loop is CSAEASGRLDTQYF. The DNA of the CDR3 is TGCAGTGCTGAAGCTAGCGGGAGATTAGATACGCAGTATTTT.

The chain has TRBV10-3 and TRBJ2-7, with D tentatively TRBD1 (6 bases). The CDR3 sequence is 11 residues long. V lost 7 bases and J lost 6, with 10 bases in between. The germline gives CDR1 ENHRY, CDR2 SYGVKD. The CDR3 loop reads CAITQGAEQYF. The CDR3 nucleotides read TGTGCCATCACACAGGGTGCCGAGCAGTACTTC.

The chain employs TRBV6-5 and TRBJ2-7, with 7 bases aligning to TRBD2. The germline gives CDR1 MNHEY, CDR2 SVGAGI. With 2 bases clipped from V and 2 bases from J, the junction kept 12 bases outside the gene matches. This CDR3 has 17 amino acids. In nucleotides, the CDR3 is TGTGCCAGCAGTTACGGGCTAGCGGAGAGGGGCCCCTACGAGCAGTACTTC. It codes for CASSYGLAERGPYEQYF.

The table lists this clonotype with many counts. Germline is not matched at one junction end, which may reflect a read error. The CDR3 region has the DNA TGCAGCGCTAGCGGGAGTGAGGGAGATACGCAGTATTTT. It translates to CSASGSEGDTQYF. This sequence joins TRBV20-1 and TRBJ2-3; TRBD2 agrees at 10 bases. CDR3 size: 13 residues. The V gene's germline CDR1 is DFQATT and CDR2 SNEGSKA (reference sequence).

The J gene is TRBJ1-4, the V gene TRBV4-1; D perhaps matches TRBD1 (5 bases). Trimming took off 3 bases at V and 8 bases at J, with 16 bases between the two ends. CDR1 MGHRA and CDR2 YSYEKL come from the germline V gene. This CDR3 has 15 residues. The CDR3 DNA follows: TGCGCCAGCAGCCAGGGGACCCCTCAAAAAGAAAAACTGTTTTTT. Translating it yields CASSQGTPQKEKLFF.

The chain carries TRBV7-8 and TRBJ1-3; D remains ambiguous. The V end was cut by 5 bases, the J end by 0 bases, with 11 bases between. Germline V gene sequence: CDR1 SGHVS, CDR2 FQNEAQ. The CDR3 is 15 residues long. CDR3 amino acids: CASSPPGPSGNTIYF. The DNA for the CDR3 is TGTGCCAGCAGCCCACCCGGTCCCTCTGGAAACACCATATATTTT.

At least ten counts were recorded for this clonotype. The chain uses TRBV7-2 and TRBJ2-3, with D possibly being TRBD1 or TRBD2 (5 bases each). The CDR3 extends over 12 amino acids. CDR1 and CDR2 from the germline V gene are SGHTA and FQGNSA. V was cut by 9 bases and J by 3 bases, with 10 bases left in between. CDR3 loop: CASWDGTDTQYF. The CDR3 DNA reads TGTGCCAGTTGGGACGGGACAGATACGCAGTATTTT.

This clonotype was counted ten times or more. The chain recombines TRBV12-3 or TRBV12-4 with TRBJ2-7; 10 bases fit TRBD1. The CDR3 sequence is 15 residues long. Trimming took 5 bases from V and 5 from J; bases not matched to a gene: 9. The CDR3 reads CASSTHDRGRDEQYF. The DNA of the CDR3 is TGTGCCAGCAGTACACACGACAGGGGGCGGGACGAGCAGTACTTC.

This clonotype came up many times. The genes are TRBV29-1 and TRBJ2-5; weak D call: TRBD1 (6 bases). CDR1 is SQVTM and CDR2 is ANQGSEA in the germline V gene. The V end lost 5 bases, the J end lost 1 base, and 8 bases lay between the germline ends. The CDR3 is 12 amino acids. CDR3 loop: CSVLQGQETQYF. The CDR3, as DNA: TGCAGCGTTCTACAGGGCCAAGAGACCCAGTACTTC.

The sample holds many counts of this clonotype. J is TRBJ2-2 and V is TRBV20-1, with D uncertain. Trimming removed 1 base at V and 6 bases at J, with 9 bases between. The CDR3 is made up of 13 amino acids. CDR1 is DFQATT and CDR2 is SNEGSKA in the germline V gene (reference sequence). CDR3 in DNA: TGCAGTGCTAGAGGCCCAATACCCGGGGAGCTGTTTTTT. Protein product: CSARGPIPGELFF.

This clonotype was found a few times. The chain employs TRBV5-1 and TRBJ2-7; perhaps TRBD1 as D (6 bases). The CDR3 sequence is 15 residues long. V lost 3 bases to trimming and J lost 0 bases, with 13 bases between them. Germline CDR1 SGHRS, CDR2 YFSETQ. In DNA form, the CDR3 reads TGCGCCAGCAGCTCCCGAAGGGGGAGCTCCTACGAGCAGTACTTC. Translation: CASSSRRGSSYEQYF.

In its sample, this clonotype was seen many times. The gene calls are TRBV24-1 and TRBJ2-2; 9 bases are shared with TRBD1. The CDR3 spans 15 residues. Per the germline V gene, CDR1 is KGHDR and CDR2 is SFDVKD. Trimming cost V 9 bases and J 7 bases; bases outside gene matches: 11. The CDR3 region is CATSKQGAVNGELFF. The CDR3 DNA reads as TGTGCCACCTCAAAACAGGGGGCGGTGAACGGGGAGCTGTTTTTT.

This clonotype was picked up a small number of times. The V and J genes are TRBV4-1 and TRBJ1-3, with D hard to call. Germline values: CDR1 MGHRA, CDR2 YSYEKL. CDR3 length: 17 amino acids. Trimming left V 0 bases short and J 0 bases short, with 12 bases between. In nucleotides, the CDR3 is TGCGCCAGCAGCCAAGATTGGTCAGGCCACTCTGGAAACACCATATATTTT. This translates into CASSQDWSGHSGNTIYF.

This clonotype was observed many times. CDR3 residues: CASSLGGNTEAFF. CDR3 DNA sequence: TGTGCCAGCAGTTTGGGAGGGAACACTGAAGCTTTCTTT. The chain links TRBV12-3 or TRBV12-4 to TRBJ1-1; the D is unclear. The CDR3 runs to 13 residues. Trimming removed 3 bases at V and 1 base at J, with 6 bases between.

This clonotype was counted ten times or more. This chain joins TRBV6-4 and TRBJ2-3; 9 bases agree with TRBD2. CDR1 is MRHNA, CDR2 SNTAGT, per germline. The CDR3 extends over 16 amino acids. Unmatched junction bases numbered 11, after V lost 3 bases and J lost 7 bases. CDR3 sequence reads: CASSEIAGAAAHTQYF. The CDR3 DNA reads as TGTGCCAGCAGTGAAATAGCGGGAGCTGCTGCTCATACGCAGTATTTT.

This clonotype was recorded at least ten times. The CDR3 here is CASTGRGTQYF. The CDR3 coding sequence is TGTGCCAGCACCGGGAGGGGGACCCAGTACTTC. The chain combines TRBV5-6 with TRBJ2-5, with 8 bases lining up with TRBD2. This CDR3 has 11 amino acids. V was pared by 6 bases and J by 7 bases, with 2 bases of the junction left unmatched. The germline gives CDR1 SGHDT, CDR2 YYEEEE.

The chain combines TRBV6-2 or TRBV6-3 with TRBJ2-7; TRBD1 is a possible D gene (6 bases). Germline CDR1 reads MNHEY; CDR2 reads SVGEGT. The CDR3 consists of 13 residues. The ends were cut back, 2 bases at V and 4 bases at J, with 9 bases in the middle. The CDR3 is CASSYERGYEQYF. In DNA form, the CDR3 reads TGTGCCAGCAGTTACGAAAGGGGGTACGAGCAGTACTTC.

A few counts support this clonotype. This rearrangement joins TRBV20-1 to TRBJ2-3; weak D call: TRBD1 (5 bases). Trimming removed 4 bases from V and 0 bases from J, with 14 bases in between. Germline V gene sequence: CDR1 DFQATT, CDR2 SNEGSKA (reference sequence). The CDR3 is 15 amino acids. The CDR3 is CSANLDSRSTDTQYF. CDR3 nucleotides: TGCAGTGCTAACTTAGACAGTCGGAGCACAGATACGCAGTATTTT.

V and J are TRBV6-2 or TRBV6-3 and TRBJ2-7, with D perhaps matching TRBD1 (5 bases). V was cut by 7 bases and J by 9 bases, with 13 bases left in between. This CDR3 is built from 11 residues. Germline V gene sequence: CDR1 MNHEY, CDR2 SVGEGT. This chain's CDR3 is CASNQGSGQYF. The CDR3 bases are TGTGCCAGCAACCAGGGCAGTGGGCAGTACTTC.

The CDR3 spells CASSLQIGGDTEAFF. As DNA, the CDR3 is TGCGCCAGCAGCCTCCAGATAGGGGGAGACACTGAAGCTTTCTTT. V is TRBV5-1 and J is TRBJ1-1; the D gene is possibly TRBD1 (6 bases). The CDR3 totals 15 residues. Germline lookup yields CDR1 SGHRS and CDR2 YFSETQ. Deletions cut 4 bases from V and 3 bases from J, with 16 bases between.

This sequence joins TRBV11-3 and TRBJ2-5, with a possible D match to TRBD2 (6 bases). The CDR3 totals 14 residues. V lost 5 bases and J 4 bases, leaving 14 bases between the germline ends. Germline V gene lookup returns CDR1 SGHNT and CDR2 YENEEA. CDR3 loop: CASSPRRGSETQYF. Written as DNA, the CDR3 is TGTGCCAGCAGCCCCCGCCGGGGGTCAGAGACCCAGTACTTC.